Below, 21 T cell receptor beta chains from the same sample are listed, as sequenced in a study of shared clonotypes between healthy human individuals. Some clones are missing from TCRdb's copy, which holds only in-frame ones; the method was immunoSEQ multiplex PCR. In the table there are hundreds of thousands of clones, 55% to 75% of which are singletons. Source material: memory CD4+ T cells sorted from blood. Regarding subset: CD45RA-negative fraction. The receptors derive from a woman in her thirties in good health.

This clone was counted between two and nine times. V gene TRBV2 combines with J gene TRBJ1-1; 8 bases align to TRBD1. CDR3 length: 13 amino acids. Losses at the gene ends were 8 bases for V and 4 bases for J; bases not matched to a gene: 6. Per the germline V gene, CDR1 is SNHLY and CDR2 is FYNNEI. CDR3 sequence reads: CASAYRGSTEAFF. The CDR3 coding sequence is TGTGCCAGCGCATACAGGGGGAGCACTGAAGCTTTCTTT.

The table lists this clone with many counts. The chain combines TRBV10-3 with TRBJ2-7; D remains ambiguous. CDR3 length: 13 residues. The ends were cut back, 3 bases at V and 2 bases at J, with 8 bases in the middle. CDR1 is ENHRY, CDR2 SYGVKD, per germline. CDR3 residues: CAISDEETYEQYF. DNA for the CDR3: TGTGCCATCAGTGATGAGGAAACCTACGAGCAGTACTTC.

The rearrangement uses TRBV5-1 and TRBJ2-3; D may be TRBD1 (6 bases). Looked up from germline, CDR1 is SGHRS and CDR2 is YFSETQ. V lost 4 bases, J lost 1 base, and 16 bases lay in between. This CDR3 comprises 16 residues. The CDR3 protein is CASSPAWDTRTDTQYF. In DNA form, the CDR3 reads TGCGCCAGCAGCCCTGCGTGGGACACTCGCACAGATACGCAGTATTTT.

As concerns this clone: Other DNA sequences in this sample translate to the same CDR3. V gene TRBV11-2 combines with J gene TRBJ2-7; D uncertain. Germline CDR1 is SGHAT and CDR2 is FQNNGV. The CDR3 totals 15 residues. V was pared by 0 bases and J by 0 bases, with 9 bases between. CDR3 sequence reads: CASSLDPGSSYEQYF. CDR3 nucleotides: TGTGCCAGCAGCTTAGATCCCGGCAGCTCCTACGAGCAGTACTTC.

J is TRBJ2-7 and V is TRBV25-1, with 9 bases lining up with TRBD2. The V gene's germline CDR1 is MGHDK and CDR2 SYGVNS. V shed 8 bases and J 7 bases; nucleotides not matched to a gene: 18. This CDR3 spans 16 amino acids. The DNA of the CDR3 is TGTGCCAGCGAGGGGGAATTAGCGGGAGAGCTGGGGGAGCAGTACTTC. This codes for CASEGELAGELGEQYF.

The rearrangement links TRBV7-6 to TRBJ1-4, with 8 bases that match TRBD1. From germline, CDR1 is SGHVS and CDR2 FNYEAQ. This CDR3 comprises 15 residues. V gave up 3 bases and J gave up 7 bases; unmatched junction bases: 7. CDR3 sequence: CASSFRQGTVEKLFF. In nucleotides, the CDR3 is TGTGCCAGCAGCTTTCGACAGGGGACGGTTGAAAAACTGTTTTTT.

This CDR3 is CASSPPGYPEAFF. DNA for the CDR3: TGTGCCAGCAGTCCCCCAGGGTATCCTGAAGCTTTCTTT. V and J are TRBV28 and TRBJ1-1, with a tentative D call TRBD1 (5 bases). Germline V gene data show CDR1 as MDHEN and CDR2 as SYDVKM. There are 13 residues in the CDR3. The ends were cut back, 5 bases at V and 6 bases at J, with 13 bases in the middle.

This sequence joins TRBV28 and TRBJ2-7, with 7 nucleotides matching TRBD1. V lost 11 bases, J lost 4 bases, and 8 bases stayed unmatched. The CDR3 is 12 residues long. The germline V gene has CDR1 MDHEN and CDR2 SYDVKM. The DNA for the CDR3 is TGTGCCCTGACAGGGACCTTTTACGAGCAGTACTTC. Translated: CALTGTFYEQYF.

This clone was observed a few times. The chain combines TRBV28 with TRBJ2-3; 8 bases align to TRBD2. The CDR3 totals 15 residues. V trimming: 7 bases; J trimming: 4 bases; junction bases outside the gene matches: 10. CDR1 and CDR2 (germline): MDHEN, SYDVKM. DNA of the CDR3: TGTGCCAGCAAGACCATAGGACTAGCCCCAGATACGCAGTATTTT. Protein product: CASKTIGLAPDTQYF.

This chain uses TRBV11-2 with TRBJ1-3; weak D call: TRBD1 (6 bases). Per the germline V gene, CDR1 is SGHAT and CDR2 is FQNNGV. V lost 5 bases to trimming and J lost 0 bases, with 11 bases between them. The CDR3 covers 15 residues. This CDR3 reads CASSMRDISGNTIYF. The CDR3 DNA reads as TGTGCCAGCAGCATGAGGGACATCTCTGGAAACACCATATATTTT. The whole variable domain, filled in from reference TRBV11-2 and TRBJ1-3, reads EAGVAQSPRYKIIEKRQSVAFWCNPISGHATLYWYQQILGQGPKLLIQFQNNGVVDDSQLPKDRFSAERLKGVDSTLKIQPAKLEDSAVYLCASSMRDISGNTIYFGEGSWLTVV.

V is TRBV11-3 and J is TRBJ1-2; D is ambiguous. From germline, CDR1 is SGHNT and CDR2 YENEEA. The CDR3 sequence is 15 residues long. V gave up 4 bases and J gave up 2 bases, with 14 bases separating them. CDR3 sequence (DNA): TGTGCCAGCAGCTCACGATGGACGGAGAACTATGGCTACACCTTC. Residues: CASSSRWTENYGYTF.

This chain uses TRBV1 with TRBJ2-2. TRBV1 is a pseudogene. The CDR3 is made up of 15 amino acids. The CDR3 sequence is CTSSPGTGGTGELFF. The CDR3 coding sequence is TGCACCAGCAGCCCAGGCACCGGCGGCACCGGGGAGCTGTTTTTT.

This chain joins TRBV6-1 and TRBJ2-3; 11 bases are shared with TRBD2. With V trimmed by 4 bases and J by 2 bases, 2 bases remained unmatched. The germline gives CDR1 MNHNS, CDR2 SASEGT. This CDR3 spans 15 amino acids. The CDR3 sequence is CASSGGLAVTDTQYF. CDR3 DNA sequence: TGTGCCAGCAGTGGGGGACTAGCGGTCACAGATACGCAGTATTTT.

The chain carries TRBV5-6 and TRBJ1-2; 7 positions match TRBD1. This CDR3 comprises 18 residues. Germline V CDR1 and CDR2: SGHDT, YYEEEE. The V and J ends lost 3 bases and 1 base, in that order; junction bases with no gene match: 15. Here the CDR3 reads CASSSPSAGTAFNYGYTF. The CDR3 DNA is TGTGCCAGCAGCTCACCGTCGGCCGGGACAGCTTTTAACTATGGCTACACCTTC.

The gene calls are TRBV19 and TRBJ2-1; the match to TRBD1 covers 10 bases. The germline V gene has CDR1 LNHDA and CDR2 SQIVND (reference sequence). V lost 4 bases, J lost 7 bases, and 4 bases stayed unmatched. The CDR3 is 14 amino acids. The CDR3 coding sequence is TGTGCCAGTAGTAGGGGACAGGGGTTAAATGAGCAGTTCTTC. Residues: CASSRGQGLNEQFF.

The rearrangement uses TRBV11-3 and TRBJ2-2, with a weak D call TRBD2 (6 bases). Trimming removed 1 base from V and 4 bases from J, with 13 bases in between. CDR1 is SGHNT and CDR2 is YENEEA in the germline V gene. CDR3 size: 16 residues. CDR3 sequence (DNA): TGTGCCAGCAGCTTAGGAGCCGGGAGTGGCACCGGGGAGCTGTTTTTT. Translated: CASSLGAGSGTGELFF.

This chain links TRBV5-4 with TRBJ2-5; 15 bases are a match to TRBD2. This CDR3 region has 16 residues. Germline V gene lookup returns CDR1 SGHNT and CDR2 YYREEE (reference sequence). V dropped 2 bases and J dropped 5; count of bases not matched to a gene: 4. The CDR3 DNA reads as TGTGCCAGCAGCTTAGGACTAGCGGGAGGGTTGGAGACCCAGTACTTC. It yields the protein CASSLGLAGGLETQYF.

This clone was recorded only once. The chain combines TRBV27 with TRBJ1-4; TRBD1 matches at 7 bases. Germline-derived CDR1 and CDR2 are MNHEY and SMNVEV (reference sequence). This CDR3 region has 12 residues. Trimming at V came to 10 bases and at J to 10 bases, leaving 9 bases not matched to a gene. The DNA for the CDR3 is TGTGCCACAGGACAGGTTAGCGGAAAACTGTTTTTT. This translates into CATGQVSGKLFF.

The sample holds a few counts of this clone. This chain joins TRBV9 and TRBJ1-2, with D unresolved. Trimming cost V 3 bases and J 4 bases, with 10 bases left between them. Per germline, CDR1 SGDLS and CDR2 YYNGEE. The CDR3 loop spans 13 amino acids. The CDR3 nucleotides are TGTGCCAGCAGCGAGCAGGCAGGCTATGGCTACACCTTC. Translation: CASSEQAGYGYTF.

The rearrangement uses TRBV7-3 and TRBJ2-7; TRBD1 matches 8 bases. The CDR3 sequence is 14 residues long. The germline V gene has CDR1 SGHTA and CDR2 FQGTGA. V was clipped by 5 bases and J by 6 bases; unmatched bases: 9. The CDR3 region is CASSTSAQGAEQYF. Written as DNA, the CDR3 is TGTGCCAGCAGCACCTCCGCCCAGGGGGCCGAGCAGTACTTC.

The V gene is TRBV7-2, the J gene TRBJ2-5; unclear D gene. Germline assignment: CDR1 SGHTA and CDR2 FQGNSA. The V gene lost 5 bases and the J gene lost 6 bases, with 13 bases spanning the gap. This CDR3 comprises 13 residues. The CDR3 region is CASSPPEAQTQYF. CDR3 nucleotides: TGTGCCAGCAGCCCCCCCGAAGCCCAGACCCAGTACTTC.